These 22 T cell receptor beta chains share one sample of origin, sequenced in a study of blood T cells in healthy people across ages. Using a J-beta primer mix together with a sample-barcoded 5' primer, a second PCR was run for about 6 to 12 cycles. TCRdb passed the 5' RACE reads through MiXCR, listing each CDR3 protein once. This repertoire shows approximately 680,000 distinct CDR3 sequences, approximately 29% found once; its top ten account for 15%. The sample was blood. Receptors were obtained from a woman at least 80 years old in good health.

This clonotype was found a few times. The V call is TRBV6-1, the J call TRBJ1-5; a possible D gene is TRBD1 (5 bases). The CDR3 sequence is 17 residues long. The germline V and J ends were trimmed by 6 bases and 8 bases, with 26 bases remaining between them. The germline CDR1 and CDR2 sequences are MNHNS and SASEGT. This chain's CDR3 is CASSPGRGATREEPQHF. CDR3 nucleotide sequence: TGTGCCAGCAGCCCCGGTCGCGGGGCGACTAGGGAAGAGCCCCAGCATTTT.

This clonotype was detected once. The rearrangement joins TRBV20-1 to TRBJ2-5, with TRBD2 identical over 15 bases. Looked up from germline, CDR1 is DFQATT and CDR2 is SNEGSKA (reference sequence). The CDR3 contains 15 residues. J gave up 1 base and V 6 bases, and 3 bases lay outside the gene matches. The CDR3 bases are TGCAGTGCCGGGACTAGCGGGGGGACCCAAGAGACCCAGTACTTC. Amino acids: CSAGTSGGTQETQYF.

This clonotype appeared many times. This chain uses TRBV18 with TRBJ2-3, with unresolved D. The germline V gene encodes CDR1 KGHSH and CDR2 LQKENI. The CDR3 consists of 11 residues. Trimming took 8 bases from V and 2 from J, leaving 5 bases between them. The CDR3 is CASSPTDTQYF. The DNA for the CDR3 is TGTGCCAGCAGCCCCACAGATACGCAGTATTTT. The whole variable domain, filled in from reference TRBV18 and TRBJ2-3, reads NAGVMQNPRHLVRRRGQEARLRCSPMKGHSHVYWYRQLPEEGLKFMVYLQKENIIDESGMPKERFSAEFPKEGPSILRIQQVVRGDSAAYFCASSPTDTQYFGPGTRLTVL.

The chain couples TRBV20-1 to TRBJ1-5; D call uncertain. The germline V gene has CDR1 DFQATT and CDR2 SNEGSKA (reference sequence). The V gene lost 6 bases and the J gene lost 3 bases, with 15 bases spanning the gap. The CDR3 runs 14 residues. The CDR3 is CSAGPKENNQPQHF. The CDR3 nucleotides are TGCAGTGCCGGGCCGAAGGAGAACAATCAGCCCCAGCATTTT.

The chain combines TRBV30 with TRBJ1-1; no definite D call. Per germline, CDR1 GTSNPN and CDR2 SVGIG (reference sequence). This CDR3 has 15 residues. Trimming removed 0 bases from V and 0 bases from J, with 11 bases in between. CDR3 protein: CAWSVSGLLNTEAFF. In nucleotides, the CDR3 is TGTGCCTGGAGTGTATCGGGGTTACTGAACACTGAAGCTTTCTTT.

The chain is built from TRBV20-1 and TRBJ2-3; no clear D. Per the germline V gene, CDR1 is DFQATT and CDR2 is SNEGSKA (reference sequence). The length of the CDR3 is 12 residues. Deletions cut 1 base from V and 4 bases from J, with 6 bases between. CDR3: CSARVAADTQYF. DNA of the CDR3: TGCAGTGCTAGAGTAGCAGCAGATACGCAGTATTTT.

In regard to this clonotype: One base away lies a much larger clone, so this may be a sequencing read error. The chain recombines TRBV20-1 with TRBJ1-4, with D maybe TRBD1 (5 bases). Trimming cost V 0 bases and J 8 bases, with 13 bases left between them. There are 14 residues in the CDR3. Germline V gene lookup returns CDR1 DFQATT and CDR2 SNEGSKA (reference sequence). The CDR3 region has the DNA TGCAGTGCTAGAGAGCTGGGGGTCGGGGAAAAACTGTTTTTT. It encodes CSARELGVGEKLFF.

The CDR3 coding sequence is TGTGCCAGCAGCCCTTTCGGAAACTCCTACGAGCAGTACTTC. This sequence encodes CASSPFGNSYEQYF. The chain employs TRBV7-6 and TRBJ2-7; D gene unclear. The CDR3 has 14 amino acids. V was trimmed by 5 bases and J by 0 bases, leaving 11 bases between them. Germline lookup yields CDR1 SGHVS and CDR2 FNYEAQ.

Regarding this clonotype: This may be a read error: a much more frequent sequence differs by one nucleotide. Here the CDR3 reads CAWSPLGGTDERYF. As DNA, the CDR3 is TGTGCCTGGAGCCCCCTCGGGGGGACCGACGAGCGGTACTTC. The rearrangement joins TRBV30 to TRBJ2-4; 7 nucleotides align to TRBD2. V gave up 3 bases and J gave up 15 bases; unmatched junction bases: 17. Germline values: CDR1 GTSNPN, CDR2 SVGIG (reference sequence). CDR3 length: 14 amino acids.

Only one count was recorded for this clonotype. The rearrangement links TRBV5-1 to TRBJ2-4, with D uncertain. Between the trimmed V and J ends, which lost 0 bases and 13 bases, there was a span of 11 bases. This CDR3 comprises 12 residues. Germline CDR1 is SGHRS and CDR2 is YFSETQ. CDR3 sequence reads: CASSLGYDEQYF. The DNA of the CDR3 is TGCGCCAGCAGCTTGGGTTATGATGAGCAGTACTTC. The full variable domain, its missing parts supplied by reference TRBV5-1 and TRBJ2-4, is KAGVTQTPRYLIKTRGQQVTLSCSPISGHRSVSWYQQTPGQGLQFLFEYFSETQRNKGNFPGRFSGRQFSNSRSEMNVSTLELGDSALYLCASSLGYDEQYFGAGTRLSVL.

In its sample, this clonotype was seen many times. The genes are TRBV25-1 and TRBJ2-5; 9 bases align to TRBD2. CDR3 size: 17 residues. Germline loops: CDR1 MGHDK, CDR2 SYGVNS. Losses at the gene ends were 0 bases for V and 5 bases for J; bases not matched to a gene: 10. DNA for the CDR3: TGTGCCAGCAGTGAATATCGAAGCGGGGGGTTCGGGGAGACCCAGTACTTC. Protein sequence: CASSEYRSGGFGETQYF.

Note on this clonotype: This may be a read error: a much more frequent sequence differs by one nucleotide. The chain employs TRBV4-1 and TRBJ1-4; D call uncertain. The CDR3 is 15 residues long. Germline V lookup: CDR1 MGHRA, CDR2 YSYEKL. The V end lost 3 bases, the J end lost 5 bases, and 13 bases lay between the germline ends. The CDR3 region is CASSQRTSGNEKLFF. The CDR3 DNA follows: TGCGCCAGCAGCCAGCGGACGTCGGGGAATGAAAAACTGTTTTTT.

In its sample, this clonotype was seen a few times. With a much larger clone just one base away, this may be a read error. The chain combines TRBV12-3 or TRBV12-4 with TRBJ2-3, with TRBD1 identical over 7 bases. CDR3 length: 13 amino acids. In DNA, the CDR3 is TGTGCCAGCAGACAGGGGTTGGCAGATGCGCAGTATTTT. Its protein product is CASRQGLADAQYF.

The table lists this clonotype with many counts. The rearrangement joins TRBV20-1 to TRBJ1-1, with D possibly being TRBD1 (5 bases). This CDR3 spans 14 amino acids. Trimming shortened V by 0 bases and J by 8 bases, and 16 bases separated the two germline ends. The germline V gene has CDR1 DFQATT and CDR2 SNEGSKA (reference sequence). CDR3 amino acids: CSARDLPWGVEAFF. Here the CDR3 DNA reads TGCAGTGCTAGAGATCTACCGTGGGGCGTAGAAGCTTTCTTT.

The genes are TRBV7-2 and TRBJ1-6, with 7 positions matching TRBD1. CDR1 and CDR2 (germline): SGHTA, FQGNSA. V shed 11 bases, J shed 7 bases, and the junction held 14 bases outside the gene matches. This CDR3 comprises 15 residues. The CDR3 coding sequence is TGTGCCGGCGGCTTAGGGGACAGAGTAAATTCACCCCTCCACTTT. The encoded protein is CAGGLGDRVNSPLHF.

In its sample, this clonotype was seen many times. The V gene is TRBV9, the J gene TRBJ2-7; D is possibly TRBD1 or TRBD2 (5 bases each). The germline V and J ends were trimmed by 4 bases and 0 bases, with 14 bases remaining between them. Germline V gene data show CDR1 as SGDLS and CDR2 as YYNGEE. There are 15 residues in the CDR3. The CDR3 reads CASSLGTLSSYEQYF. CDR3 bases: TGTGCCAGCAGCCTCGGGACGCTGAGCTCCTACGAGCAGTACTTC.

This clonotype occurred many times. The genes are TRBV15 and TRBJ2-1; D is undetermined. The V gene's germline CDR1 is LNHNV and CDR2 YYDKDF (reference sequence). The CDR3 is made up of 15 amino acids. The V end was cut by 1 base, the J end by 3 bases, with 10 bases between. CDR3 residues: CATSRGPSNYNEQFF. CDR3 in DNA: TGTGCCACCAGCAGAGGCCCCAGTAACTACAATGAGCAGTTCTTC.

The V and J genes are TRBV3-1 and TRBJ1-6; maybe TRBD1 (6 bases). The CDR3 loop spans 18 amino acids. Trimming left V 4 bases short and J 5 bases short, with 21 bases between. Germline V CDR1 and CDR2: LGHDT, YNNKEL (reference sequence). Written as DNA, the CDR3 is TGTGCCAGCAGCCGCAGACCCCCGGGGGACACCGATAATTCACCCCTCCACTTT. Translation gives CASSRRPPGDTDNSPLHF.

This chain uses TRBV9 with TRBJ2-2; no clear D gene. Germline V gene lookup returns CDR1 SGDLS and CDR2 YYNGEE. The CDR3 covers 15 residues. Deletions cut 4 bases from V and 3 bases from J, with 13 bases between. CDR3 protein: CASSRGEGDTGELFF. The CDR3 region has the DNA TGTGCCAGCAGCAGAGGTGAAGGCGACACCGGGGAGCTGTTTTTT.

This clonotype was seen repeatedly, ten times or more. The genes are TRBV9 and TRBJ2-5; 10 bases agree with TRBD2. Germline trimming cut 0 bases from V and 5 bases from J; bases unmatched to any gene: 1. The CDR3 consists of 14 residues. The germline V gene encodes CDR1 SGDLS and CDR2 YYNGEE. In nucleotides, the CDR3 is TGTGCCAGCAGCGTAGCGGGACTAGCGGAGACCCAGTACTTC. This sequence encodes CASSVAGLAETQYF.

As for this clonotype: Given a much more abundant clone one base away, this may be a read error. The J gene is TRBJ1-2, the V gene TRBV10-3; no definite D call. From germline, CDR1 is ENHRY and CDR2 SYGVKD. CDR3 length: 13 amino acids. The DNA of the CDR3 is TGTGCCATCGGGTCCAGTTCTAACTATGACTACACCTTC. The encoded protein is CAIGSSSNYDYTF.

This clonotype occurred a few times. A much larger clone lies a single base off, so this may be a read error. The V and J genes are TRBV6-5 and TRBJ2-7, with TRBD1 as a possible D gene (5 bases). Germline CDR1 is MNHEY and CDR2 is SVGAGI. The CDR3 contains 14 residues. Trimming stripped 6 bases from V and 3 bases from J, with 15 bases between. The CDR3 bases are TGTGCCAGCAGGTACGCCGACAGTGACTACGAGCAGTACTTC. Protein product: CASRYADSDYEQYF.